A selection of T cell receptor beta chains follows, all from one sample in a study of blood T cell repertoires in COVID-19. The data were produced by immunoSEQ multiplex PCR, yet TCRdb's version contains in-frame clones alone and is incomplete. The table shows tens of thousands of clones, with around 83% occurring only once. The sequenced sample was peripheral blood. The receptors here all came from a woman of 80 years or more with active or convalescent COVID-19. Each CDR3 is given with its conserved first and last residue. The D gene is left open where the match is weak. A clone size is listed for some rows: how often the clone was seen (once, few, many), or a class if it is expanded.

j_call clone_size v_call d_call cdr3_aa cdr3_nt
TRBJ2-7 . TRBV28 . CASSLAPQGYNEQYF TGTGCCAGCAGTTTAGCCCCTCAGGGGTACAACGAGCAGTACTTC
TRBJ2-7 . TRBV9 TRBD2 CASSVDPSGRGAQYF TGTGCCAGCAGCGTAGACCCTAGCGGGAGGGGGGCGCAGTACTTC
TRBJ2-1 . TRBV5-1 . CASTELQGLLPYNEQFF TGCGCCAGCACTGAGTTACAAGGACTACTCCCCTACAATGAGCAGTTCTTC
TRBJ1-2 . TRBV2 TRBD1 CASRIGQEYGYTF TGTGCCAGCAGAATAGGACAGGAATATGGCTACACCTTC
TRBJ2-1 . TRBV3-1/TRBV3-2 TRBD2 CASSQFVTGGPYNEQFF TGTGCCAGCAGCCAATTTGTGACGGGAGGCCCCTACAATGAGCAGTTCTTC
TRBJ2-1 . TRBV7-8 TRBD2 CASSSGTSGRSVEQFF TGTGCCAGCAGCTCAGGGACTAGCGGGAGGAGTGTTGAGCAGTTCTTC
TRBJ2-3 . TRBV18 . CASSVSSTDTQYF TGTGCCAGCTCAGTCTCTAGCACAGATACGCAGTATTTT
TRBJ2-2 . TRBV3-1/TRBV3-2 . CASSPREGAKLFF TGTGCCAGCAGCCCTCGGGAGGGGGCGAAGCTGTTTTTT
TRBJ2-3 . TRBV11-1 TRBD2 CASSLAGSSGARTDTQYF TGTGCCAGCAGCTTAGCGGGATCCAGCGGGGCCCGCACAGATACGCAGTATTTT
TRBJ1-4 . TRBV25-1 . CASSESGRTNEKLFF TGTGCCAGCAGTGAATCAGGCAGGACTAATGAAAAACTGTTTTTT
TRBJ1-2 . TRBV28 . CASKSGGNYGYTF TGTGCCAGCAAATCTGGGGGCAACTATGGCTACACCTTC
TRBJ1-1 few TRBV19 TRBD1 CASSTGQGIGEAFF TGTGCCAGTAGTACCGGACAGGGAATCGGTGAAGCTTTCTTT
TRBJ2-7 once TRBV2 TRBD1 CASSGTGAYEQYF TGTGCCAGCAGTGGGACAGGGGCCTACGAGCAGTACTTC
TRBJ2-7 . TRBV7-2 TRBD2 CASSTGLPYSYEQYF TGTGCCAGCAGTACGGGACTACCTTACTCCTACGAGCAGTACTTC
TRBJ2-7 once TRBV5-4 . CASSLTGFPYEQYF TGTGCCAGCAGCTTAACGGGATTCCCCTACGAGCAGTACTTC
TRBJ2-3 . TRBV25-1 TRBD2 CASSDVYGTSPNVDTQYF TGTGCCAGCAGTGACGTATATGGGACTAGCCCGAACGTTGATACGCAGTATTTT
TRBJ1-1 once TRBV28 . CASSSSGGNTEAFF TGTGCCAGCAGTTCGTCGGGGGGGAACACTGAAGCTTTCTTT
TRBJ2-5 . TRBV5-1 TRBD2 CASSSSGSPETQYF TGCGCCAGCAGTTCCAGCGGGAGCCCAGAGACCCAGTACTTC
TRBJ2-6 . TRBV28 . CASTHRDITSSGANVLTF TGTGCCAGCACTCACCGGGACATCACTTCCTCTGGGGCCAACGTCCTGACTTTC
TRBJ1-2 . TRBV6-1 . CASSENRASYGYTF TGTGCCAGCAGTGAAAACAGGGCTAGCTATGGCTACACCTTC
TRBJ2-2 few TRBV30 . CAWSPPGLMGELFF TGTGCCTGGAGTCCCCCCGGGTTGATGGGGGAGCTGTTTTTT
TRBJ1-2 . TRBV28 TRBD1 CASRGQGWPYGYTF TGTGCCAGCAGAGGACAGGGCTGGCCCTATGGCTACACCTTC
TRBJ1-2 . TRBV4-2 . CASSQEGSGIRAGYTF TGTGCCAGCAGCCAAGAAGGTAGCGGTATCAGGGCTGGCTACACCTTC
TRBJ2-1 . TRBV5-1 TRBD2 CASSSGTSPYNEQFF TGCGCCAGCAGCTCGGGGACTAGCCCCTACAATGAGCAGTTCTTC
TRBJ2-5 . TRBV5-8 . CASSLARSVGQETQYF TGTGCCAGCAGCTTGGCCAGGTCTGTAGGCCAAGAGACCCAGTACTTC
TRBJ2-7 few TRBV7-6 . CASSLDSSYEQYF TGTGCCAGCAGCTTAGACAGCTCCTACGAGCAGTACTTC
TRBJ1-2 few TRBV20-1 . CSASLGGSSYGYTF TGCAGTGCTAGTCTGGGGGGTTCTTCCTATGGCTACACCTTC
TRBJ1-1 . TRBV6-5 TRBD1 CASRRTGLNTEAFF TGTGCCAGCAGAAGGACAGGGTTGAACACTGAAGCTTTCTTT
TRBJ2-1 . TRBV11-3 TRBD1 CASNTGGPYNEQFF TGTGCCAGCAACACAGGGGGCCCTTACAATGAGCAGTTCTTC
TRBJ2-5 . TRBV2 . CASSGLGETQYF TGTGCCAGCAGTGGACTAGGAGAGACCCAGTACTTC
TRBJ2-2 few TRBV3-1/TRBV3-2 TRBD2 CASSLAGTGELFF TGTGCCAGCAGCCTAGCGGGTACCGGGGAGCTGTTTTTT
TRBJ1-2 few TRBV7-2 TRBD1 CASSLAPGQGDAGYTF TGTGCCAGCAGCTTAGCCCCGGGACAGGGGGACGCTGGCTACACCTTC
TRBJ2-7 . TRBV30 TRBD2 CAWSTSGFEQYF TGTGCCTGGAGTACTAGCGGGTTTGAGCAGTACTTC